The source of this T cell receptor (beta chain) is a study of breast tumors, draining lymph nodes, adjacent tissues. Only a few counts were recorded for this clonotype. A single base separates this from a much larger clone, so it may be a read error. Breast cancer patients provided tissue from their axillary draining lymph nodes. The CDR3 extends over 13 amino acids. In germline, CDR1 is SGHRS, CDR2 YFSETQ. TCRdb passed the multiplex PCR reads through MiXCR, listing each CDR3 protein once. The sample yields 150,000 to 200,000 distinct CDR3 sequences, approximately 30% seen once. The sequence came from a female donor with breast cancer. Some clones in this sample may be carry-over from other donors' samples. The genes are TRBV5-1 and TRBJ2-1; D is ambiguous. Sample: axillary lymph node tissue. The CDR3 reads CASRISSYDEQFF. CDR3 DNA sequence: TGCGCCAGCAGAATCAGCTCCTACGATGAGCAGTTCTTC.